What follows are 20 T cell receptor beta chains derived from one specimen sequenced in a study of T cells in Graves' hyperthyroidism and ophthalmopathy. Amplification targeted TCR beta CDR3 regions from RNA transcripts. HTBI primers were used for first-round RT-PCR of the TCR CDR3. TCRdb re-analysed the multiplex PCR reads in MiXCR, keeping a single row per CDR3 protein. Found here are approximately 400,000 distinct CDR3 sequences, just under 15% of them singletons; the top ten hold 32%. Sequences were obtained from blood. The receptors derive from a woman younger than 45 with Graves' hyperthyroidism.

This clonotype came up many times. The chain links TRBV29-1 to TRBJ2-7; 7 bases are a match to TRBD2. Germline V gene sequence: CDR1 SQVTM, CDR2 ANQGSEA. CDR3 length equals 14 residues. The junction had 12 bases not matched to a gene; V was cut back by 5 bases and J by 5 bases. The DNA of the CDR3 is TGCAGCGTTCTAATTGGCGGGAGAATCCACGAGCAGTACTTC. Amino acids: CSVLIGGRIHEQYF.

This clonotype has only a few counts. The chain recombines TRBV15 with TRBJ1-6; the D gene is possibly TRBD1 (5 bases). The germline V gene has CDR1 LNHNV and CDR2 YYDKDF (reference sequence). Trimming shortened V by 1 base and J by 9 bases, and 13 bases separated the two germline ends. This CDR3 is built from 15 residues. The CDR3 region is CATSRGGDGFSPLHF. DNA for the CDR3: TGTGCCACCAGCAGAGGGGGCGATGGTTTTTCACCCCTCCACTTT.

The table lists this clonotype with many counts. V usage is TRBV2 and J usage is TRBJ2-5, with no clear D. The V end was cut by 1 base, the J end by 9 bases, with 12 bases between. CDR1 and CDR2 from the germline V gene are SNHLY and FYNNEI. CDR3 length equals 13 residues. The chain's CDR3 is CASSEDGPSAQYF. The CDR3 nucleotides read TGTGCCAGCAGTGAAGACGGCCCTTCGGCCCAGTACTTC.

In this sample, this clonotype turned up many times. The rearrangement uses TRBV27 and TRBJ2-3, with 11 bases aligning to TRBD2. Trimming took 4 bases from V and 2 from J; bases not matched to a gene: 5. Germline CDR1 and CDR2: MNHEY and SMNVEV (reference sequence). This CDR3 contains 16 residues. CDR3 in DNA: TGTGCCAGCAGTTCGACTAGCGGGATAGACACAGATACGCAGTATTTT. Translating it yields CASSSTSGIDTDTQYF.

This clonotype was counted many times. V is TRBV27 and J is TRBJ1-6; TRBD1 agrees at 7 bases. V dropped 3 bases and J dropped 9; count of bases not matched to a gene: 5. The germline V gene encodes CDR1 MNHEY and CDR2 SMNVEV (reference sequence). The CDR3 has 14 amino acids. In nucleotides, the CDR3 is TGTGCCAGCAGTTTCGACAGGGATGCTTCACCCCTCCACTTT. Its translation: CASSFDRDASPLHF.

This clonotype was detected only a few times. This chain connects TRBV6-1 to TRBJ2-1; D perhaps matches TRBD2 (6 bases). The CDR3 contains 13 residues. Trimming took off 5 bases at V and 9 bases at J, with 14 bases between the two ends. Germline lookup yields CDR1 MNHNS and CDR2 SASEGT. DNA of the CDR3: TGTGCCAGCAGTCAGACTAGGGGTGTTGAGCAGTTCTTC. Its protein product is CASSQTRGVEQFF.

This clonotype has at least ten counts. The chain joins TRBV27 to TRBJ2-7, with D perhaps assigned TRBD1 or TRBD2 (5 bases each). The CDR3 has 13 residues. Trimming took off 5 bases at V and 1 base at J, with 9 bases between the two ends. Germline values: CDR1 MNHEY, CDR2 SMNVEV (reference sequence). Here the CDR3 DNA reads TGTGCCAGCAGTCCCTGGGGGTCCTACGAGCAGTACTTC. It yields the protein CASSPWGSYEQYF.

This chain joins TRBV6-5 and TRBJ2-7; D may be TRBD2 (7 bases). Germline V gives CDR1 MNHEY, CDR2 SVGAGI. The CDR3 contains 16 residues. V was clipped by 1 base and J by 4 bases, with 17 bases between them. The CDR3 reads CASSYLSRGRGYEQYF. The CDR3 bases are TGTGCCAGCAGTTACTTATCTCGGGGGCGGGGGTACGAGCAGTACTTC.

This sequence joins TRBV3-1 and TRBJ2-5; TRBD1 matches at 7 bases. V trimming: 4 bases; J trimming: 4 bases; junction bases outside the gene matches: 12. Germline V gene data show CDR1 as LGHDT and CDR2 as YNNKEL (reference sequence). The CDR3 is made up of 16 amino acids. This CDR3 is CASSLLSQGVTETQYF. In nucleotides, the CDR3 is TGTGCCAGCAGCCTCCTGAGCCAGGGGGTTACAGAGACCCAGTACTTC.

This clonotype was counted many times. This chain joins TRBV6-2 or TRBV6-3 and TRBJ1-5, with TRBD1 as a possible D gene (5 bases). The CDR3 has 16 amino acids. Per the germline V gene, CDR1 is MNHEY and CDR2 is SVGEGT. The V gene lost 5 bases and the J gene lost 3 bases, with 17 bases spanning the gap. The CDR3 sequence is CASSQEDTQLNQPQHF. The CDR3 DNA reads TGTGCCAGCAGTCAAGAGGACACCCAACTCAATCAGCCCCAGCATTTT.

This clonotype has ten or more counts. This sequence joins TRBV7-2 and TRBJ2-2; 9 bases line up with TRBD2. Trimming cost V 1 base and J 7 bases; bases outside gene matches: 13. This CDR3 spans 18 amino acids. Germline V lookup: CDR1 SGHTA, CDR2 FQGNSA. The CDR3 sequence: CASSLGVGSGRTNGELFF. In nucleotides, the CDR3 is TGTGCCAGCAGCTTAGGAGTGGGTAGCGGGAGAACCAACGGGGAGCTGTTTTTT. The full variable domain, rest sourced from reference TRBV7-2 and TRBJ2-2, is GAGVSQSPSNKVTEKGKDVELRCDPISGHTALYWYRQSLGQGLEFLIYFQGNSAPDKSGLPSDRFSAERTGGSVSTLTIQRTQQEDSAVYLCASSLGVGSGRTNGELFFGEGSRLTVL.

This clonotype was counted between two and nine times. The chain has TRBV29-1 and TRBJ2-2, with a weak D call TRBD2 (6 bases). The CDR3 length is 15 residues. Germline CDR1 is SQVTM and CDR2 is ANQGSEA. V shed 2 bases and J shed 1 base, with 11 bases lying between them. The CDR3 coding sequence is TGCAGCGTTGAACTCGCGGGAAAGAACACCGGGGAGCTGTTTTTT. Translating it yields CSVELAGKNTGELFF.

This clonotype appeared a few times. The chain couples TRBV25-1 to TRBJ2-3; D tentatively reads TRBD1 or TRBD2 (5 bases each). V was clipped by 7 bases and J by 7 bases, with 15 bases between them. The CDR3 is made up of 13 amino acids. Germline lookup yields CDR1 MGHDK and CDR2 SYGVNS. This CDR3 is CASTGTTANTQYF. In DNA form, the CDR3 reads TGTGCCAGCACCGGGACGACGGCAAATACGCAGTATTTT. The full variable domain, with the rest looked up from reference TRBV25-1 and TRBJ2-3, is EADIYQTPRYLVIGTGKKITLECSQTMGHDKMYWYQQDPGMELHLIHYSYGVNSTEKGDLSSESTVSRIRTEHFPLTLESARPSHTSQYLCASTGTTANTQYFGPGTRLTVL.

This clonotype was observed at least ten times. The chain carries TRBV13 and TRBJ1-2, with D hard to call. Trimming took off 4 bases at V and 3 bases at J, with 9 bases between the two ends. The germline CDR1 and CDR2 sequences are PRHDT and FYEKMQ (reference sequence). The CDR3 totals 13 residues. For the CDR3, the DNA is TGTGCCAGCAGCTCGGCAGGCGACTATGGCTACACCTTC. It yields the protein CASSSAGDYGYTF.

The J gene is TRBJ2-3, the V gene TRBV7-9; maybe TRBD1 (6 bases). CDR3 size: 14 residues. With 1 base removed from V and 9 bases from J, the gap between germline ends came to 14 bases. The germline V gene encodes CDR1 SEHNR and CDR2 FQNEAQ (reference sequence). The CDR3 DNA sequence: TGTGCCAGCAGCTTAGGATGGGGGCCATCGACGCAGTATTTT. It yields the protein CASSLGWGPSTQYF.

There are many counts of this clonotype. This sequence joins TRBV20-1 and TRBJ1-4; D unclear. Germline V gene lookup returns CDR1 DFQATT and CDR2 SNEGSKA (reference sequence). Deletions cut 6 bases from V and 3 bases from J, with 11 bases between. The CDR3 is 13 residues long. The CDR3 DNA reads TGCAGTGCCCTACAAAAGGCTAATGAAAAACTGTTTTTT. Amino acids: CSALQKANEKLFF.

This clonotype turned up a few times. This rearrangement joins TRBV5-4 to TRBJ2-2, with 11 nucleotides matching TRBD1. Germline CDR1 is SGHNT and CDR2 is YYREEE (reference sequence). Germline trimming cut 4 bases from V and 6 bases from J; bases unmatched to any gene: 5. The CDR3 runs 15 residues. DNA for the CDR3: TGTGCCAGCAGCACCGCGGGACAGGGGGCCGGGGAGCTGTTTTTT. It yields the protein CASSTAGQGAGELFF.

Many counts were recorded for this clonotype. The rearrangement uses TRBV20-1 and TRBJ1-1, with 7 bases matching TRBD1. Unmatched junction bases numbered 9, after V lost 3 bases and J lost 5 bases. The CDR3 sequence is 14 residues long. In germline, CDR1 is DFQATT, CDR2 SNEGSKA (reference sequence). The CDR3 spells CSARTGRLGTEAFF. DNA of the CDR3: TGCAGTGCTAGGACAGGGCGATTGGGGACTGAAGCTTTCTTT.

This clonotype was counted at least ten times. The gene calls are TRBV7-8 and TRBJ1-1; 9 bases agree with TRBD1. CDR3 length: 15 residues. Germline assignment: CDR1 SGHVS and CDR2 FQNEAQ. V shed 5 bases and J 7 bases; nucleotides not matched to a gene: 11. CDR3 bases: TGTGCCAGCAGCCTTAAAGGGTGGACAGGGGATGAAGCTTTCTTT. This gives the protein CASSLKGWTGDEAFF.

The count of this clonotype is one. The rearrangement links TRBV29-1 to TRBJ2-7; 7 bases are shared with TRBD1. Losses at the gene ends were 3 bases for V and 0 bases for J; bases not matched to a gene: 2. The germline CDR1 and CDR2 sequences are SQVTM and ANQGSEA. This CDR3 has 13 residues. As DNA, the CDR3 is TGCAGCGTTGAGACAGGGATCTCCTACGAGCAGTACTTC. It is translated as CSVETGISYEQYF.